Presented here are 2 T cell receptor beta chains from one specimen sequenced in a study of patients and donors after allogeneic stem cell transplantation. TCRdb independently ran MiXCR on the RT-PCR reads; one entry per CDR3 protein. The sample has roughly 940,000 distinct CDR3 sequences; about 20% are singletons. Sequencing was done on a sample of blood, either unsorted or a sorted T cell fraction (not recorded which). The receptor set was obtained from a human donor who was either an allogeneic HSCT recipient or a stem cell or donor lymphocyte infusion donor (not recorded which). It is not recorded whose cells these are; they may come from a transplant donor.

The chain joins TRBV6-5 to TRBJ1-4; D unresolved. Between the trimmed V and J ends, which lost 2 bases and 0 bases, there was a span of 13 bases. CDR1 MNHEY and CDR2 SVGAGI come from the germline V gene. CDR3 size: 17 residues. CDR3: CASSYQYSTATNEKLFF. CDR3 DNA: TGTGCCAGCAGTTACCAATACAGTACCGCAACTAATGAAAAACTGTTTTTT.

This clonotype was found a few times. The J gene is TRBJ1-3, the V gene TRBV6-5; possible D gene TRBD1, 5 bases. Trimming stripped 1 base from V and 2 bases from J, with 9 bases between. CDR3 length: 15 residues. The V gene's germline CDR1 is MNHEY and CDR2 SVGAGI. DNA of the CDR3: TGTGCCAGCAGTTACTTACGGACACCTGGAAACACCATATATTTT. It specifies CASSYLRTPGNTIYF.